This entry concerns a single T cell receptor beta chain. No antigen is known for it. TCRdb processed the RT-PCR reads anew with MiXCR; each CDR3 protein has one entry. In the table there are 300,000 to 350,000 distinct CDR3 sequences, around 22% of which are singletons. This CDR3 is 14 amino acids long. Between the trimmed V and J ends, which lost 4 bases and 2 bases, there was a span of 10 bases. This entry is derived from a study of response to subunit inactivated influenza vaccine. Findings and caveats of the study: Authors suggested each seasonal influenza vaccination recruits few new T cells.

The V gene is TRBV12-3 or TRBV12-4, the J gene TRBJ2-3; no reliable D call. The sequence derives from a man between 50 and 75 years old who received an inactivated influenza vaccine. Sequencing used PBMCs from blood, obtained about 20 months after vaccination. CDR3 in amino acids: CASSSVGPTDTQYF. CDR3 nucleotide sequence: TGTGCCAGCAGTTCGGTAGGCCCCACAGATACGCAGTATTTT.